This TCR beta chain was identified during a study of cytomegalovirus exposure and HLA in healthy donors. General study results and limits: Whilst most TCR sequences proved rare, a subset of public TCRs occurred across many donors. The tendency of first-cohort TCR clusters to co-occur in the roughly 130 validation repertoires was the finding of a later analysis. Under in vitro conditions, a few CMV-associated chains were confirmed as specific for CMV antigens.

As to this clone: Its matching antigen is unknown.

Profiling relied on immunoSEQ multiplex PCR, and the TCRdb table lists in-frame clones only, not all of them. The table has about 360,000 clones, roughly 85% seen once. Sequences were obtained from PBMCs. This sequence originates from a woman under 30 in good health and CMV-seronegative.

The chain's CDR3 is CASSAGTGGLSYGYTF. CDR3 sequence (DNA): TGTGCCAGCAGCGCCGGGACAGGGGGCTTAAGCTATGGCTACACCTTC. The chain joins TRBV13 to TRBJ1-2; TRBD1 aligns across 12 bases. From germline, CDR1 is PRHDT and CDR2 FYEKMQ (reference sequence). The ends lost 5 bases at V and 4 bases at J; junction bases unmatched: 8. The CDR3 runs 16 residues.